The T cell receptor beta chain under discussion was sequenced for a study of cytomegalovirus exposure and HLA in healthy donors. Overall study context: Around 81% of some 390 genotyped donors fell in the Caucasian-associated ancestry cluster.

This clone was found once. The target antigen is unknown. Points from the study as a whole: Reportedly, a later analysis found an Asian-associated ancestry cluster had fewer N-insertions than the roughly 700-donor mean. It was likely that a cluster of highly shared sequence variants was a sequencing artifact.

The PCR used 60 Vbeta and 13 Jbeta primers. The assay was immunoSEQ multiplex PCR, and TCRdb's table has in-frame clones only and misses some. The repertoire consists of 200,000 to 250,000 clones, with less than 85% occurring once and the leading ten covering around 0.63%. Trimming took off 6 bases at V and 0 bases at J, with 18 bases between the two ends. Per germline, CDR1 MNHNS and CDR2 SASEGT. The CDR3 length is 17 residues. These donors, healthy bone marrow donors, were studied. The chain has TRBV6-1 and TRBJ2-1; D is perhaps TRBD2 (6 bases). The sequence was obtained from a man younger than 35 in good health and CMV-seronegative. Source material: PBMCs. CDR3 residues: CASREILAASSYNEQFF. The CDR3 DNA reads as TGTGCCAGCAGGGAAATACTAGCCGCAAGCTCCTACAATGAGCAGTTCTTC.